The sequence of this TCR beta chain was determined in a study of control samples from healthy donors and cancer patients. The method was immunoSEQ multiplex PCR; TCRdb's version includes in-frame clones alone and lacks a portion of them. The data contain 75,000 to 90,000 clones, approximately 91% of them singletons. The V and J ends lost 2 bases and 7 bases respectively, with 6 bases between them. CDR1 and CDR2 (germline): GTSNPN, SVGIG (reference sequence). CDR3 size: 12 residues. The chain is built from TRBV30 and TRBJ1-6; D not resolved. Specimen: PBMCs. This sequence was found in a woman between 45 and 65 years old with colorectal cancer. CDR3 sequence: CAWSQVNSPLHF. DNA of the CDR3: TGTGCCTGGAGTCAGGTCAATTCACCCCTCCACTTT.